Listed here is a single T cell receptor beta chain. Libraries were prepared by immunoSEQ multiplex PCR; TCRdb keeps only in-frame clonotypes and omits some of them. The table has roughly 90,000 clones, around 92% seen once; the top ten hold 0.97%. This specimen belongs to a study of PD-L1 blockade in urothelial cancer. V was pared by 4 bases and J by 5 bases, with 2 bases of the junction left unmatched. The CDR3 sequence is 14 residues long. The germline gives CDR1 SGHTA, CDR2 FQGTGA. The time point denotes: pretreatment peripheral blood. Sequenced here: PBMCs, sampled around atezolizumab (anti-PD-L1) treatment. This chain connects TRBV7-3 to TRBJ2-2; 9 bases match TRBD1. The receptor comes from a woman older than 75 with urothelial cancer. CDR3 residues: CASSWTGETGELFF. The DNA of the CDR3 is TGTGCCAGCAGCTGGACAGGGGAAACCGGGGAGCTGTTTTTT.